This T cell receptor beta chain is drawn from a study of T cells in Graves' hyperthyroidism and ophthalmopathy. Uncontrolled infections, other autoimmune diseases, pregnancy or lactation led to exclusion of patients. TCR beta CDR3 region amplification was performed from RNA transcripts. Using the HTBI primer set, a first-round RT-PCR was run on the TCR CDR3. TCRdb re-called the multiplex PCR reads with MiXCR, one entry per CDR3 protein. The sample has under 350,000 distinct CDR3 sequences; roughly 20% are singletons. V was shortened by 3 bases and J by 5 bases, with 6 bases between the two germline ends. The germline gives CDR1 SGHRS, CDR2 YFSETQ. The CDR3 consists of 11 residues.

The sample was blood. The gene calls are TRBV5-1 and TRBJ2-7; D possibly corresponds to TRBD2 (5 bases). This clonotype was sampled from a woman aged 50 to 60 with Graves' hyperthyroidism. Written as DNA, the CDR3 is TGCGCCAGCAGCTACGGGGACGAGCAGTACGTC. Its protein product is CASSYGDEQYV.